This TCR beta chain came from a study of T cell repertoires and HLA-DP antigens. Clones were sequenced by immunoSEQ multiplex PCR, and TCRdb holds only the in-frame ones, with some missing. This sample has roughly 110,000 clones, with 80% to 95% found just once. Germline CDR1 SEHNR, CDR2 FQNEAQ (reference sequence). The CDR3 has 15 residues. V was trimmed by 4 bases and J by 0 bases, leaving 11 bases between them. On this clone: Its antigen is currently unknown.

The chain joins TRBV7-9 to TRBJ2-3; a possible D gene is TRBD1 (5 bases). This clonotype was sampled from a woman aged 18-30 years in good health and CMV-seronegative. Specimen: CD4+ T cells from PBMCs. CDR3 residues: CASSWVGPSTDTQYF. The DNA for the CDR3 is TGTGCCAGCAGCTGGGTGGGGCCGAGCACAGATACGCAGTATTTT.